This T cell receptor beta chain was retrieved from a study of identical twins. From the 5' RACE reads, TCRdb called clonotypes with MiXCR, one entry per CDR3 protein. The sample includes more than 350,000 distinct CDR3 sequences, around 9.7% of them seen just once. Germline assignment: CDR1 SEHNR and CDR2 FQNEAQ (reference sequence). The V end was cut by 7 bases, the J end by 6 bases, with 16 bases between. The CDR3 runs to 14 residues. In its sample, this clonotype was seen a few times. Sequenced sample: naive T cells sorted from blood. V usage is TRBV7-9 and J usage is TRBJ2-1; maybe TRBD2 (6 bases). This receptor was obtained from a woman in her forties or fifties in good health. CDR3 sequence: CASKGTGLPNEQFF. In DNA form, the CDR3 reads TGTGCCAGCAAAGGGACGGGACTCCCCAATGAGCAGTTCTTC.